These 3 T cell receptor beta chains were sequenced from one sample in a study of radiotherapy plus CTLA-4 blockade in lung cancer. Measured with immunoSEQ multiplex PCR; TCRdb has only the in-frame clones, and not every one. The sample holds roughly 42,000 clones, 63% seen once. Sequences were derived from peripheral blood, sampled from a patient treated with radiotherapy plus ipilimumab. The origin of the receptors is a human donor with non-small cell lung cancer who had a partial response to radiotherapy plus ipilimumab.

This chain joins TRBV2 and TRBJ2-7; 8 positions match TRBD1. Trimming cost V 6 bases and J 1 base; bases outside gene matches: 11. Germline V gene sequence: CDR1 SNHLY, CDR2 FYNNEI. CDR3 length: 16 residues. CDR3 amino acids: CASSRTGSRKSYEQYF. CDR3 nucleotide sequence: TGTGCCAGCAGCCGGACAGGGTCCCGTAAATCCTACGAGCAGTACTTC.

Notes on this clone: Other nucleotide sequences in the sample specify the same CDR3. The V and J genes are TRBV5-1 and TRBJ2-7; D possibly corresponds to TRBD2 (5 bases). V gave up 0 bases and J gave up 3 bases, with 10 bases separating them. The CDR3 is 14 amino acids. The germline V gene has CDR1 SGHRS and CDR2 YFSETQ. The CDR3 region is CASSLGTGGYEQYF. The DNA of the CDR3 is TGCGCCAGCAGCTTGGGGACCGGAGGCTACGAGCAGTACTTC.

CDR3 bases: TGTGCCAGCAGCCTCGGAGGTGTGGATTATAATTCACCCCTCCACTTT. Its protein product is CASSLGGVDYNSPLHF. The chain couples TRBV4-2 to TRBJ1-6; no clear D. Per germline, CDR1 LGHNA and CDR2 YNFKEQ. V was trimmed by 4 bases and J by 4 bases, leaving 14 bases between them. The CDR3 runs 16 residues.